The 9 T cell receptor beta chains reported below all come from one sample, sequenced in a study of blood T cell repertoires in COVID-19. The table came from immunoSEQ multiplex PCR; TCRdb's copy has only in-frame clones and leaves some out. This sample has some 190,000 clones, with 75% to 85% found just once. Input material: PBMCs or T cells enriched from blood (not recorded which). The source of these receptors is a man between 25 and 39 years old with acute COVID-19.

The V gene is TRBV5-1, the J gene TRBJ2-7; D unresolved. The germline gives CDR1 SGHRS, CDR2 YFSETQ. Trimming shortened V by 5 bases and J by 3 bases, and 9 bases separated the two germline ends. The CDR3 sequence is 12 residues long. The CDR3 region is CASSRDIYEQYF. In nucleotides, the CDR3 is TGCGCCAGCAGTCGCGATATCTACGAGCAGTACTTC.

The V call is TRBV4-1, the J call TRBJ1-3; 8 bases match TRBD1. Germline values: CDR1 MGHRA, CDR2 YSYEKL. The CDR3 contains 14 residues. The ends lost 8 bases at V and 10 bases at J; junction bases unmatched: 13. In DNA form, the CDR3 reads TGCGCCAGCGGATCGACAGGGGCGGATCGTACCATATATTTT. Protein product: CASGSTGADRTIYF.

The V call is TRBV5-4, the J call TRBJ1-2; D perhaps matches TRBD1 (5 bases). V was pared by 0 bases and J by 5 bases, with 11 bases between. Germline-derived CDR1 and CDR2 are SGHNT and YYREEE (reference sequence). The CDR3 length is 14 residues. The chain's CDR3 is CASSLESGGYGYTF. For the CDR3, the DNA is TGTGCCAGCAGCTTGGAATCCGGGGGATATGGCTACACCTTC.

The chain carries TRBV2 and TRBJ1-1; possible D gene TRBD1, 5 bases. The V gene lost 3 bases and the J gene lost 6 bases, with 11 bases spanning the gap. CDR1 is SNHLY, CDR2 FYNNEI, per germline. This CDR3 is built from 13 residues. In nucleotides, the CDR3 is TGTGCCAGCAGTGACCCGACAGCTGCTGAAGCTTTCTTT. This encodes CASSDPTAAEAFF.

V usage is TRBV6-5 and J usage is TRBJ1-4; D unresolved. The germline CDR1 and CDR2 sequences are MNHEY and SVGAGI. This CDR3 has 13 amino acids. V was trimmed by 4 bases and J by 5 bases, leaving 8 bases between them. The CDR3 spells CASSFARNEKLFF. CDR3 bases: TGTGCCAGCAGTTTCGCCAGGAATGAAAAACTGTTTTTT.

The count of this clone is one. This sequence joins TRBV11-1 and TRBJ1-2; 9 bases map to TRBD1. The CDR3 totals 14 residues. In germline, CDR1 is SGHAT, CDR2 FQDESV (reference sequence). After removal of 2 bases from V and 6 bases from J, the junction contained 4 bases not matched to a gene. For the CDR3, the DNA is TGTGCCAGCAGCTTATGGGACAGGGAGGATGGCTACACCTTC. This sequence encodes CASSLWDREDGYTF. Full variable domain (rest looked up from reference TRBV11-1 and TRBJ1-2): EAEVAQSPRYKITEKSQAVAFWCDPISGHATLYWYRQILGQGPELLVQFQDESVVDDSQLPKDRFSAERLKGVDSTLKIQPAELGDSAMYLCASSLWDREDGYTFGSGTRLTVV.

This clone was seen only a few times. The chain links TRBV10-3 to TRBJ1-4; D gene ambiguous. This CDR3 comprises 12 residues. In germline, CDR1 is ENHRY, CDR2 SYGVKD. Trimming left V 2 bases short and J 8 bases short, with 6 bases between. CDR3 sequence: CAISEATEKLFF. CDR3 coding DNA: TGTGCCATCAGTGAGGCGACAGAAAAACTGTTTTTT.

This sequence joins TRBV6-5 and TRBJ2-7; 9 bases map to TRBD1. Germline loops: CDR1 MNHEY, CDR2 SVGAGI. The junction had 6 bases not matched to a gene; V was cut back by 6 bases and J by 3 bases. The CDR3 extends over 14 amino acids. The CDR3 bases are TGTGCCAGCAGGAAAGGACAGGGGCTCTACGAGCAGTACTTC. Amino acid sequence: CASRKGQGLYEQYF.

The V call is TRBV28, the J call TRBJ1-4; 8 positions agree with TRBD1. CDR3 size: 15 residues. With V trimmed by 1 base and J by 8 bases, 6 bases remained unmatched. Germline assignment: CDR1 MDHEN and CDR2 SYDVKM. The CDR3, as DNA: TGTGCCAGCAGTTTATTTACCAGGGGGCACGAAAAACTGTTTTTT. Translated, it gives CASSLFTRGHEKLFF. The complete variable domain, with remaining parts taken from reference TRBV28 and TRBJ1-4, reads DVKVTQSSRYLVKRTGEKVFLECVQDMDHENMFWYRQDPGLGLRLIYFSYDVKMKEKGDIPEGYSVSREKKERFSLILESASTNQTSMYLCASSLFTRGHEKLFFGSGTQLSVL.